This T cell receptor (beta chain) was recorded in a study of cytomegalovirus exposure and HLA in healthy donors. With 60 Vbeta and 13 Jbeta primers, the PCR was carried out. Only in-frame clones appear in the TCRdb table, and some are missing; sequencing was by immunoSEQ multiplex PCR. The repertoire includes more than 200,000 clones, 82% of them detected once, and 6% sits in the top ten. This CDR3 has 15 amino acids. V gave up 4 bases and J gave up 0 bases, with 10 bases separating them. Germline CDR1 is SGHVS and CDR2 is FNYEAQ. Findings of the study overall: Rarity marked most TCR sequences, yet some public TCRs occurred in many donors.

For this clone: Its antigen is as yet unknown.

The sample was PBMCs. The clonotype comes from a man aged 35 to 55 in good health and CMV-seropositive. This chain connects TRBV7-6 to TRBJ2-1; D possibly corresponds to TRBD2 (5 bases). CDR3 nucleotide sequence: TGTGCCAGCAGCTCTTCGGGGTACTCCTACAATGAGCAGTTCTTC. Encoded protein: CASSSSGYSYNEQFF.